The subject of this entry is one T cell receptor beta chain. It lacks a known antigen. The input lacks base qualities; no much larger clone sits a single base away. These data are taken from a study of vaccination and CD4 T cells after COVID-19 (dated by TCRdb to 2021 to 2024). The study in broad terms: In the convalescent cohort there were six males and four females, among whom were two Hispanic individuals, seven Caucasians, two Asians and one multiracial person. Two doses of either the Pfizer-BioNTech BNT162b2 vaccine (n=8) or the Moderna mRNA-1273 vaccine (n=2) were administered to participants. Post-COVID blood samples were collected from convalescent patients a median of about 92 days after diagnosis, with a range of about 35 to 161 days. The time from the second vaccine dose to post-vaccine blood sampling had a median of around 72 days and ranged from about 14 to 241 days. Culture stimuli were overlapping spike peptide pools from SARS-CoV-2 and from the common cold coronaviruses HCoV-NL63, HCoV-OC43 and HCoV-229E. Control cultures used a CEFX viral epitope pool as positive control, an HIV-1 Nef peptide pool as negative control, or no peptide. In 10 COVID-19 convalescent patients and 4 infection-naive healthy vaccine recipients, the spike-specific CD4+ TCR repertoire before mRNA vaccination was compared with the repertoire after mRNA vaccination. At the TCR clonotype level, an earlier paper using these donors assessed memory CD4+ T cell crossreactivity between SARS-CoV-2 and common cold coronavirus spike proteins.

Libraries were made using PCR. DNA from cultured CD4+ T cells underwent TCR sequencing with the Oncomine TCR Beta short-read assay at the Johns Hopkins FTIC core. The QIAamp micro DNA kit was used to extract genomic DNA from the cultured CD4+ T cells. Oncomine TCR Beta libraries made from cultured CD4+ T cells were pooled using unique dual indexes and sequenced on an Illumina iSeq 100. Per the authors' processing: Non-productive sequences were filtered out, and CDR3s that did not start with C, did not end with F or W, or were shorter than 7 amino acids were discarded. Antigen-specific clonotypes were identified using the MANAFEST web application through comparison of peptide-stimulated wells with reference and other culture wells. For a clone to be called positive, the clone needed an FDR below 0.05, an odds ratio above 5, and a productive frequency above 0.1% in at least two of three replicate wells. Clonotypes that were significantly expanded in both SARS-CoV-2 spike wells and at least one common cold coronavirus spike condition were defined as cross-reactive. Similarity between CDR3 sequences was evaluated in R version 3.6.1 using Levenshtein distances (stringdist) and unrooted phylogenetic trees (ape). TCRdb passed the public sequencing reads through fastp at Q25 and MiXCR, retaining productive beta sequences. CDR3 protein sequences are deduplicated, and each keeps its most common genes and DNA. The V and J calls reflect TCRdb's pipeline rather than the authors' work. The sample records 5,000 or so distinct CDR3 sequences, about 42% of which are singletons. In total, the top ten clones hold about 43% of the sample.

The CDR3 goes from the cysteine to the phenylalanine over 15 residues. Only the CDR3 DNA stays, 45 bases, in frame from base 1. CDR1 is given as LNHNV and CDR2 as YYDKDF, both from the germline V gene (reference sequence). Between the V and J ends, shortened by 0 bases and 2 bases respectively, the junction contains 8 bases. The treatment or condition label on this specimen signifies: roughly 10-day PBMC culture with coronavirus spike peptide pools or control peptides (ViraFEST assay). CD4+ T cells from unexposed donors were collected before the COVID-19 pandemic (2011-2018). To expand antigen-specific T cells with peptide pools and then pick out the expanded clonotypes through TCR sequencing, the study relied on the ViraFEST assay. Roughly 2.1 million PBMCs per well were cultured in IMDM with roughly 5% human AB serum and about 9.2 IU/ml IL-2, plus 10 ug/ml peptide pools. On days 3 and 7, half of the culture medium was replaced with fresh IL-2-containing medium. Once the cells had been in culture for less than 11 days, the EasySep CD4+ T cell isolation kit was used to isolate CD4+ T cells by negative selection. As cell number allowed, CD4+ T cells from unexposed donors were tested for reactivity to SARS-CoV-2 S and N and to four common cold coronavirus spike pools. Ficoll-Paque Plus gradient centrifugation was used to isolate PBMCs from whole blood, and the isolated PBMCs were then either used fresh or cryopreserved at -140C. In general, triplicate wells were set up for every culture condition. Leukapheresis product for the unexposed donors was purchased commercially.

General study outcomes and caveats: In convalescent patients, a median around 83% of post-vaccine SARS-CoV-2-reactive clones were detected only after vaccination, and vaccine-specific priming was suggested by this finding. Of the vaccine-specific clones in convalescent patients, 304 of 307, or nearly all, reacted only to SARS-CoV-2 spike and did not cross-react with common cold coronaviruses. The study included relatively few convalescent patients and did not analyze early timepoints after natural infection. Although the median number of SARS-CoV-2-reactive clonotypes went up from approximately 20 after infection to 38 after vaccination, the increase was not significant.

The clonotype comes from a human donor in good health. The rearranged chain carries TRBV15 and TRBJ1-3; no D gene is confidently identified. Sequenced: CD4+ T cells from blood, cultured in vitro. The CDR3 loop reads CATSRDLGPGNTIYF. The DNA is TGTGCCACCAGCAGAGATCTTGGACCTGGAAACACCATATATTTT.